This T cell receptor beta chain appears in the sequencing data of a study of blood T cell repertoires in COVID-19 (dated by TCRdb to 2020 to 2022). Background for the entire study: The collaborator samples originated in the United States, Italy and Spain and spanned the acute and convalescent phases of COVID-19. The prospective study material was composed of cDNA or gDNA derived from T cells, B-cell-depleted T cells, or PBMCs. The dataset comprised deeply sampled blood TCRbeta repertoires from subjects exposed to, actively infected with, or recovered from COVID-19. The repertoires were released in a freely available public database meant as a resource for research on the immune response to SARS-CoV-2. The samples were drawn from the first 160 participants of the ongoing ImmuneRACE study and from 1,254 subjects provided by 6 global collaborators. The sample metadata nearly always contained a de-identified subject ID, COVID-19 status, age in years and sex. Where HLA class I and class II types were available, the types were taken from metadata supplied by the sample provider, not from assay-based typing.

Details on this clone: Its antigen remains undetermined. Base quality data are lacking; no much larger clone is found one base away.

Summary of the overall study and its limitations: How much clinical and demographic metadata was included differed by source and by participant, and the metadata was provided uncurated.

Its CDR3 holds 14 amino acids, cysteine through phenylalanine. Only the CDR3 part of the read is kept: 42 bases, read in frame from the first base. V was cut back by 5 bases and J by 0 bases, leaving a gap of 12 bases between them. As encoded in the germline V gene, CDR1 is SGHTS while CDR2 is YDEGEE. TCRbeta CDR3 regions were amplified from genomic DNA using the immunoSEQ Assay, a bias-controlled multiplex PCR. As for the authors' bioinformatics: Within the assay, amplification of reference gene primers was used to estimate how many nucleated cells each sample contained. To quantify the absolute abundance of each unique TCRbeta CDR3 rearrangement, sequence reads were collapsed and filtered. For each sample, productive Simpson clonality was calculated as the square root of Simpson's diversity index over productive rearrangements. Held by TCRdb, this immuneACCESS table contains in-frame sequences only and omits some clones. Under half of the omission traces to an unresolved V gene where checked; the cause of the rest is unknown. The V and J calls and clone size are taken from that table; D and trimming were inferred from the DNA. This sample comprises some 300,000 clones, roughly 88% of them detected only once. 6.9% of the sample lies in the top ten.

A second Seattle source provided samples from volunteer blood donors who had recovered from COVID-19. Whole blood was collected in K2EDTA tubes by collaborating institutions according to the institutions' own protocols. For TCRbeta analysis, collaborators shipped samples in one of three forms: frozen whole blood, isolated PBMCs, or DNA extracted from either of those sample types. This TCR came from a woman aged 25 to 39 who had recovered from COVID-19. The V and J segments used are TRBV5-8 and TRBJ2-7, with TRBD2 perhaps the D gene, on 5 matching bases. The specimen was peripheral blood. The CDR3 loop reads CASSFGLSSYEQYF. The base sequence is TGTGCCAGCAGTTTCGGACTGAGCTCCTACGAGCAGTACTTC.